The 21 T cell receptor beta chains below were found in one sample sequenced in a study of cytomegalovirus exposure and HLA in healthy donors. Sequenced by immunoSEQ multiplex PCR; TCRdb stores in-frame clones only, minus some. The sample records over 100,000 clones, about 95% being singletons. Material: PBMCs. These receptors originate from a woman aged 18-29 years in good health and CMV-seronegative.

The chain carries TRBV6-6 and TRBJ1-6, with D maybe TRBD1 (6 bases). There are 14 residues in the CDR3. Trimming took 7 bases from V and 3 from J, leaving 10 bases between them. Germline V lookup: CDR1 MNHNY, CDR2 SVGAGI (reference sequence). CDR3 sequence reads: CASTLTGYNSPLHF. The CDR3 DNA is TGTGCCAGCACCCTGACAGGCTATAATTCACCCCTCCACTTT.

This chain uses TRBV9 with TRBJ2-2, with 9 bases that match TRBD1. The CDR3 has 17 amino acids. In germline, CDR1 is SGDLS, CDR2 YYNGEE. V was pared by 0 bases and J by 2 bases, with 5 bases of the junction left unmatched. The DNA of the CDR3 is TGTGCCAGCAGCGTAGAATTGGGACAGGGTAACACCGGGGAGCTGTTTTTT. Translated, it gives CASSVELGQGNTGELFF.

The DNA for the CDR3 is TGTGCCAGCAGCTTAGCGACTGGAGGCTACACCTTC. Its translation: CASSLATGGYTF. The V call is TRBV7-9, the J call TRBJ1-2; no definite D call. Germline CDR1 reads SEHNR; CDR2 reads FQNEAQ (reference sequence). The V and J ends lost 0 bases and 8 bases respectively, with 7 bases between them. The CDR3 runs 12 residues. The full variable domain, with the rest looked up from reference TRBV7-9 and TRBJ1-2, is DTGVSQNPRHKITKRGQNVTFRCDPISEHNRLYWYRQTLGQGPEFLTYFQNEAQLEKSRLLSDRFSAERPKGSFSTLEIQRTEQGDSAMYLCASSLATGGYTFGSGTRLTVV.

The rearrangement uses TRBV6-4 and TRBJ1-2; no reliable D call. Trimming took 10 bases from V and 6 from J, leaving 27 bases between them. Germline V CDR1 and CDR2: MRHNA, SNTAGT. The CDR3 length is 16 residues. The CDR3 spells CANKPGEGSKVDGYTF. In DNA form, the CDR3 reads TGTGCCAACAAACCCGGGGAGGGAAGTAAGGTCGATGGCTACACCTTC.

The CDR3 DNA sequence: TGTGCCAGCAGTGAATACGGGGGAAACACTGAAGCTTTCTTT. Translated, it gives CASSEYGGNTEAFF. This chain connects TRBV6-1 to TRBJ1-1; perhaps TRBD1 as D (5 bases). The germline V gene has CDR1 MNHNS and CDR2 SASEGT. Trimming removed 2 bases from V and 2 bases from J, with 9 bases in between. The CDR3 covers 14 residues.

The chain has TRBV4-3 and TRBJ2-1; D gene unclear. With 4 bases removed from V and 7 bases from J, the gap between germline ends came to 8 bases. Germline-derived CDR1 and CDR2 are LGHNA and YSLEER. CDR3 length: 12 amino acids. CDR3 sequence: CASSPNLNEQFF. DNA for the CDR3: TGCGCCAGCAGCCCGAACTTGAATGAGCAGTTCTTC.

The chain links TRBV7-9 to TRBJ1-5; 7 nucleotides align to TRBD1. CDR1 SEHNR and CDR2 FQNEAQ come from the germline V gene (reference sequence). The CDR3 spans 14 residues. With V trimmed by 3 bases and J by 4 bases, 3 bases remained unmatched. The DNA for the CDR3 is TGTGCCAGCAGCTTGGAGACAGGGAATCAGCCCCAGCATTTT. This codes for CASSLETGNQPQHF.

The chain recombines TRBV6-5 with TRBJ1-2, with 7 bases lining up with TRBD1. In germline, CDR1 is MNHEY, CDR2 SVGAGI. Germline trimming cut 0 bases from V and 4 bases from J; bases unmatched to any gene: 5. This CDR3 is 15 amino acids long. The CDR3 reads CASSYSGAGGYGYTF. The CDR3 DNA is TGTGCCAGCAGTTACTCAGGAGCAGGGGGCTATGGCTACACCTTC.

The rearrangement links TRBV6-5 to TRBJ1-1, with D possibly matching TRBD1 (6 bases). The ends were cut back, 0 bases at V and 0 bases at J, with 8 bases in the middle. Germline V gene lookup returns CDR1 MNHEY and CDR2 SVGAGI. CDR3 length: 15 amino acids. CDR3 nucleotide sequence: TGTGCCAGCAGTTACTCGACAGGTCTGAACACTGAAGCTTTCTTT. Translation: CASSYSTGLNTEAFF.

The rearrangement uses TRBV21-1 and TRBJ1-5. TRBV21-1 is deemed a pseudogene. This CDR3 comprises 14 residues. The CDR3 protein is CASARRGSYGPQHF. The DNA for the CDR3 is TGTGCCAGCGCGAGGAGGGGAAGTTACGGGCCCCAGCATTTT.

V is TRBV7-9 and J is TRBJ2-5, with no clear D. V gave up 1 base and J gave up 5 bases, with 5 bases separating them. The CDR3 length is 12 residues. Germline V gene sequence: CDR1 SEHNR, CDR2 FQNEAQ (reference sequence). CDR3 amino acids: CASSLGQETQYF. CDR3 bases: TGTGCCAGCAGCTTAGGGCAGGAGACCCAGTACTTC.

CDR3 coding DNA: TGTGCCAGCAGTGAAAAAGGGGGGGCATCGAATGAGCAGTTCTTC. Its translation is CASSEKGGASNEQFF. This chain connects TRBV6-4 to TRBJ2-1; a weak D match, TRBD2 (7 bases). Germline V gene sequence: CDR1 MRHNA, CDR2 SNTAGT. The CDR3 extends over 15 amino acids. Trimming cost V 3 bases and J 7 bases, with 16 bases left between them.

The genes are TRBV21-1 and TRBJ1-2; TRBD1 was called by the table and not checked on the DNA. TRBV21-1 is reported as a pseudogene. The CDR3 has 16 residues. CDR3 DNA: TGTGCCAGCATCGCCCGCGTTCAGGGGGTGGCGAGAGGCTACACCTTC. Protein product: CASIARVQGVARGYTF.

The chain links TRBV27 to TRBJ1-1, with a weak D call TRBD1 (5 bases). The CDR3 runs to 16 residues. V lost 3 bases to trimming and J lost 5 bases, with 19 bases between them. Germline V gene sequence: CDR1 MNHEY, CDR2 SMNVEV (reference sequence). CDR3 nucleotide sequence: TGTGCCAGCAGTTTTTTTCCAGGGATATCGAGTACTGAAGCTTTCTTT. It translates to CASSFFPGISSTEAFF.

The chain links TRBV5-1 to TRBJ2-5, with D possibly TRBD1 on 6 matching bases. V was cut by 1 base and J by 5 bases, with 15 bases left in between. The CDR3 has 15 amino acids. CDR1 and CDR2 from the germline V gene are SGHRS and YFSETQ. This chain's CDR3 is CASSLTGTIRETQYF. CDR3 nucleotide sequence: TGCGCCAGCAGCTTGACAGGGACGATTCGGGAGACCCAGTACTTC.

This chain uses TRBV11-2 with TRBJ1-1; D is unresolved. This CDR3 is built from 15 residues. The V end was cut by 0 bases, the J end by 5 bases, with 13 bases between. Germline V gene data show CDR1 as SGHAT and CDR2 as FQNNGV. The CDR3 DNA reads TGTGCCAGCAGCTTAGACCAAAGCCCGAGGACTGAAGCTTTCTTT. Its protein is CASSLDQSPRTEAFF.

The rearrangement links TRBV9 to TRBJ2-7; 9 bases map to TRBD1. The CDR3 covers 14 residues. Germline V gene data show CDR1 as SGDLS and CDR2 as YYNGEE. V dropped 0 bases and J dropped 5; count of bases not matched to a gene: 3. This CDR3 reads CASSVVDRGDEQYF. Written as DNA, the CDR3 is TGTGCCAGCAGCGTAGTTGACAGGGGGGACGAGCAGTACTTC.

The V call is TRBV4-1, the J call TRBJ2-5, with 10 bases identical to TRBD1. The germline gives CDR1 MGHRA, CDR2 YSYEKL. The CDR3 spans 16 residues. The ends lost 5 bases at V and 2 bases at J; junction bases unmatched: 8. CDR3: CASSTRTGGSQETQYF. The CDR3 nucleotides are TGCGCCAGCAGCACCCGGACAGGGGGGTCTCAAGAGACCCAGTACTTC.

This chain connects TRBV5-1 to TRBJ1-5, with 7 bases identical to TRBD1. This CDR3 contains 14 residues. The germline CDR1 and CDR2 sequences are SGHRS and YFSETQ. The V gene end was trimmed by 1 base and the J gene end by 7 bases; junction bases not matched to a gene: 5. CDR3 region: CASSLTGDGQPQHF. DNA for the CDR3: TGCGCCAGCAGCTTGACAGGGGACGGCCAGCCCCAGCATTTT.

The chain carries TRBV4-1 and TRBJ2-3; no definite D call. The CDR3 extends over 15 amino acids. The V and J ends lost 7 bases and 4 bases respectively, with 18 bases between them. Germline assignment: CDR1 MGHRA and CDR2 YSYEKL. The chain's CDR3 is CASTQYAAEADTQYF. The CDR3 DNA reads TGCGCCAGCACCCAGTATGCGGCCGAGGCAGATACGCAGTATTTT.

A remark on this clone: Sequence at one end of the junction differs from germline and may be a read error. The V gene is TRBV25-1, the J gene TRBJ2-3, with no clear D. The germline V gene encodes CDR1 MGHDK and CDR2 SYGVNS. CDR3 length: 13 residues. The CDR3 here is CASRESSTDTQYF. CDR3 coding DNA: TGTGCCAGCAGGGAATCTAGCACAGATACGCAGTATTTT.